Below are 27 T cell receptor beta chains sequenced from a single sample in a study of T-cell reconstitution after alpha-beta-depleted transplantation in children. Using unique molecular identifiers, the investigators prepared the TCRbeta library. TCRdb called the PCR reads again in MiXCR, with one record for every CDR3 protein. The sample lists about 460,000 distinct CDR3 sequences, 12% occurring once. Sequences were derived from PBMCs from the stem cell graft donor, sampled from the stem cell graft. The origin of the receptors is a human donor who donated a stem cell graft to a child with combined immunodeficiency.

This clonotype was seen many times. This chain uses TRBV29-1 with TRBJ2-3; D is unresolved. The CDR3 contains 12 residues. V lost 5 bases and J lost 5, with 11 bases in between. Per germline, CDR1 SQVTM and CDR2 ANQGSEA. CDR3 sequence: CSVFDDQDTQYF. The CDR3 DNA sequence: TGCAGCGTTTTCGACGATCAAGATACGCAGTATTTT.

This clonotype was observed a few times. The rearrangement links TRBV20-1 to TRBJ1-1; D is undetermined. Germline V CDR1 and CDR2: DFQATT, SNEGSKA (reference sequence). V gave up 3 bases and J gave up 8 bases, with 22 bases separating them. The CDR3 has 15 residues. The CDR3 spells CSASPFGERVGEAFF. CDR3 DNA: TGCAGTGCTAGCCCCTTCGGGGAACGTGTTGGGGAAGCTTTCTTT.

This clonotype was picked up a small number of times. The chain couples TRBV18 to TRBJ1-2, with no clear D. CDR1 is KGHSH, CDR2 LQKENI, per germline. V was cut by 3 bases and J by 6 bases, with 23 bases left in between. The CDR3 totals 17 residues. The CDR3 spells CASSPVPGRALLNGYTF. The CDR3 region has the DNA TGTGCCAGCTCACCGGTACCCGGACGGGCTCTGTTGAATGGCTACACCTTC.

The DNA for the CDR3 is TGTGCCAGCAGAAGGACTAGCGGGGGGACCCAGTACTTC. Translated: CASRRTSGGTQYF. J is TRBJ2-5 and V is TRBV28; 13 bases align to TRBD2. Germline V lookup: CDR1 MDHEN, CDR2 SYDVKM. J lost 7 bases, V lost 6 bases, and 2 bases had no gene match. The CDR3 sequence is 13 residues long.

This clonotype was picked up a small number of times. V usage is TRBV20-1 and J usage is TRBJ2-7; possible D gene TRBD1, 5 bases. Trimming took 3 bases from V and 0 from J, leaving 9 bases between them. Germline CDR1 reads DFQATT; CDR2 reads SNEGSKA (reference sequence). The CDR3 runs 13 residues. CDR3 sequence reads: CSASQTVSYEQYF. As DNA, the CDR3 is TGCAGTGCTAGCCAGACAGTCTCCTACGAGCAGTACTTC.

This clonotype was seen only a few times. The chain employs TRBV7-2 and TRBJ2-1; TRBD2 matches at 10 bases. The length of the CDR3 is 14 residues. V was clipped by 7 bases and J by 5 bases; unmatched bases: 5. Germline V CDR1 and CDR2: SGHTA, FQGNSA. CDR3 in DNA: TGTGCCAGCACCGTAGCGGGAGGCGACAATGAGCAGTTCTTC. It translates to CASTVAGGDNEQFF.

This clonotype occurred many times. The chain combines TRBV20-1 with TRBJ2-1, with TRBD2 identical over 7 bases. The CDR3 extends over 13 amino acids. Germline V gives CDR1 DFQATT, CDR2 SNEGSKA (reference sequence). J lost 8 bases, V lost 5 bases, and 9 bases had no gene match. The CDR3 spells CSAGRLAAYEQFF. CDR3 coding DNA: TGCAGTGCTGGGCGACTAGCTGCTTATGAGCAGTTCTTC.

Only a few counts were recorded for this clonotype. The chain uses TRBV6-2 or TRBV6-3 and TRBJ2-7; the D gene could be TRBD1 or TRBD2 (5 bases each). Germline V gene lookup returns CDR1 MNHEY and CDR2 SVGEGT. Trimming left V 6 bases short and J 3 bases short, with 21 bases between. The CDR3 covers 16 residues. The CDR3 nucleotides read TGTGCCAGCAGCTCGTTGAGGGGTCCACTGGTCTACGAGCAGTACTTC. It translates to CASSSLRGPLVYEQYF.

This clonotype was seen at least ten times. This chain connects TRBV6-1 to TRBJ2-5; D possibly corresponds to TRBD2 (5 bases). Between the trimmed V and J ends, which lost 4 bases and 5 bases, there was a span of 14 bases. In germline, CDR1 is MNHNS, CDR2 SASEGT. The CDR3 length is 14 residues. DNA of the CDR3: TGTGCCAGCAGTGCCATCACTAGGACGGAGACCCAGTACTTC. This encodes CASSAITRTETQYF.

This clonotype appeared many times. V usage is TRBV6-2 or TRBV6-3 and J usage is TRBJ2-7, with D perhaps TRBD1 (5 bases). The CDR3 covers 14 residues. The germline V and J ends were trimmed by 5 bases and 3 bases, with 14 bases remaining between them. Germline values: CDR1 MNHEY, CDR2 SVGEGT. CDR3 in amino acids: CASSPTAPHYEQYF. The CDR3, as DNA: TGTGCCAGCAGTCCGACAGCACCTCACTACGAGCAGTACTTC.

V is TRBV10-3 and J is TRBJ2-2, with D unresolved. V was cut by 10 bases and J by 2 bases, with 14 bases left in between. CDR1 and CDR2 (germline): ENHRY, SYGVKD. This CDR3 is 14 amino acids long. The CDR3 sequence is CATLPDTNTGELFF. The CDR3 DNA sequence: TGTGCCACTCTTCCCGACACTAACACCGGGGAGCTGTTTTTT.

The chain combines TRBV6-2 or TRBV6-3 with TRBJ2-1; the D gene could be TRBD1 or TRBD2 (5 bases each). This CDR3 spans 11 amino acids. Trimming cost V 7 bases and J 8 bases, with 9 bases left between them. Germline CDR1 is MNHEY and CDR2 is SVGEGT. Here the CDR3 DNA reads TGTGCCAGCATGGGGGTCTATGAGCAGTTCTTC. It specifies CASMGVYEQFF.

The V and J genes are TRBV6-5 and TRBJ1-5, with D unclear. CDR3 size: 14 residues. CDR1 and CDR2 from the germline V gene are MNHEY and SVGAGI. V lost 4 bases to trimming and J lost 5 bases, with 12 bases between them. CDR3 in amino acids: CASSSLDEDQPQHF. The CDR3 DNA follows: TGTGCCAGCAGTTCCTTAGATGAGGATCAGCCCCAGCATTTT.

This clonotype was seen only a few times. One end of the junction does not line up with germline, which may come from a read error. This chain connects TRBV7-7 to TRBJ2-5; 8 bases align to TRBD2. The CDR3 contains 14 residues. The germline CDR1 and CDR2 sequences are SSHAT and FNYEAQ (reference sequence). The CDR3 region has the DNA TGTGCTAGCAGCCAACCGGGGGGGCAAGAGACCCAGTACTTC. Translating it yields CASSQPGGQETQYF.

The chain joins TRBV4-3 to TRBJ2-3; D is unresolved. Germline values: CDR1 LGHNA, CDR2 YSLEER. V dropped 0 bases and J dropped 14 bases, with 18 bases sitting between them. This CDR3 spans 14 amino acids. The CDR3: CASSQDSSREKGYF. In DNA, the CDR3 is TGCGCCAGCAGCCAAGATTCCTCGAGAGAGAAGGGGTATTTT.

The CDR3 sequence is CSAALPRGGNQPQHF. The CDR3 DNA reads as TGCAGTGCTGCCCTCCCAAGGGGGGGCAATCAGCCCCAGCATTTT. The gene calls are TRBV20-1 and TRBJ1-5, with D possibly TRBD1 on 6 matching bases. Germline V lookup: CDR1 DFQATT, CDR2 SNEGSKA (reference sequence). Trimming removed 5 bases at V and 2 bases at J, with 16 bases between. The CDR3 totals 15 residues.

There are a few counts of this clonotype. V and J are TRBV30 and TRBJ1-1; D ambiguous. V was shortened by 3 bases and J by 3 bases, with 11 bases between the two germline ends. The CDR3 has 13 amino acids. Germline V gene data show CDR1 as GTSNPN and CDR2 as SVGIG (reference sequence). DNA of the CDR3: TGTGCCTGGAGGGTCTCTCGGGACACTGAAGCTTTCTTT. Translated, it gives CAWRVSRDTEAFF.

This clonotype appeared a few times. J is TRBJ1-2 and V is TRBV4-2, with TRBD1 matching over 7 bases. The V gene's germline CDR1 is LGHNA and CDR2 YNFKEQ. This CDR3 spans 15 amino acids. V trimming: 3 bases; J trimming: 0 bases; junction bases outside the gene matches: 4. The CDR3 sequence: CASSHLTGTNYGYTF. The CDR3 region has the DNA TGTGCCAGCAGCCACCTGACAGGGACTAACTATGGCTACACCTTC.

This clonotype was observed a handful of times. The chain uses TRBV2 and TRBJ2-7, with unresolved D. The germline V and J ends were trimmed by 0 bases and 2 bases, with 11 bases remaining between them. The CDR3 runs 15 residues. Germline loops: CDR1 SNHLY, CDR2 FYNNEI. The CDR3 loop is CASSEASLATYEQYF. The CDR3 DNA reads TGTGCCAGCAGTGAAGCAAGTCTGGCGACCTACGAGCAGTACTTC.

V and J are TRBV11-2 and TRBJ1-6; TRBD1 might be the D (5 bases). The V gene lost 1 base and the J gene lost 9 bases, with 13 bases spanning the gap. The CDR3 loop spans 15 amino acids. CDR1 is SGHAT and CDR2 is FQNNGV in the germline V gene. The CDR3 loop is CASSLVSGGGSPLHF. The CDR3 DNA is TGTGCCAGCAGCTTAGTTTCGGGCGGGGGTTCACCCCTCCACTTT.

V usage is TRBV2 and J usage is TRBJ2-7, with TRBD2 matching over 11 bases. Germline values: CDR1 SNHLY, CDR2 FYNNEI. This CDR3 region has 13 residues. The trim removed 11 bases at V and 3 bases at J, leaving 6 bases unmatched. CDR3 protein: CAGTSGPFYEQYF. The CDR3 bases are TGTGCCGGGACTAGCGGTCCCTTCTACGAGCAGTACTTC.

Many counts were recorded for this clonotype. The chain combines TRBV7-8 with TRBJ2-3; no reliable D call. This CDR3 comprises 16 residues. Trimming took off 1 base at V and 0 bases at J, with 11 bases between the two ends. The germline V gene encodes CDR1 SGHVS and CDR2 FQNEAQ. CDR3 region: CASSLVGPLSTDTQYF. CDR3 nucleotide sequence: TGTGCCAGCAGCTTAGTAGGCCCCCTGAGCACAGATACGCAGTATTTT. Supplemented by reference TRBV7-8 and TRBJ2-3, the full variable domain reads GAGVSQSPRYKVAKRGQDVALRCDPISGHVSLFWYQQALGQGPEFLTYFQNEAQLDKSGLPSDRFFAERPEGSVSTLKIQRTQQEDSAVYLCASSLVGPLSTDTQYFGPGTRLTVL.

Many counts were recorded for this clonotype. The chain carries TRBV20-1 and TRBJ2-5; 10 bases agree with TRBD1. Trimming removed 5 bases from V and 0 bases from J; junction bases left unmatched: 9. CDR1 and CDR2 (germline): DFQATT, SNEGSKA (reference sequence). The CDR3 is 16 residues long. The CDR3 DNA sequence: TGCAGTGCTTCGGGACAGGGGTTTCGGTACCAAGAGACCCAGTACTTC. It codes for CSASGQGFRYQETQYF.

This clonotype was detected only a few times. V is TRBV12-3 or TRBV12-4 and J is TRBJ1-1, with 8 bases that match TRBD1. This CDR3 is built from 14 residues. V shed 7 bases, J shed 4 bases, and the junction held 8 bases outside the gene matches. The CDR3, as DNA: TGTGCCAGCACCCGCGGACAGGGAATCACTGAAGCTTTCTTT. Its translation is CASTRGQGITEAFF.

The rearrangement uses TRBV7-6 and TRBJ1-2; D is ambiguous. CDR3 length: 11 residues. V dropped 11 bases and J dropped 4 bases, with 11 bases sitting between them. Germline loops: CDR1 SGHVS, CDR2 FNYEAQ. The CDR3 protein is CAPFSSYGYTF. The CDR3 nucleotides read TGTGCCCCGTTCAGCAGCTATGGCTACACCTTC. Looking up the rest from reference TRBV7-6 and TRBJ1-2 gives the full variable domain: GAGVSQSPRYKVTKRGQDVALRCDPISGHVSLYWYRQALGQGPEFLTYFNYEAQQDKSGLPNDRFSAERPEGSISTLTIQRTEQRDSAMYRCAPFSSYGYTFGSGTRLTVV.

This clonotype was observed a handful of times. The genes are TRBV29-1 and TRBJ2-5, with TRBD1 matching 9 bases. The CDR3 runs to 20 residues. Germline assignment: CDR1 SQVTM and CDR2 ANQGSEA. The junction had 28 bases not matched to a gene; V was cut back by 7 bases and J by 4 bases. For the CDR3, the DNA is TGCAGCGCGCGGCTATGGGGGGCGCTTGAGGACAGGGGCGGACCAGAGACCCAGTACTTC. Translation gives CSARLWGALEDRGGPETQYF.

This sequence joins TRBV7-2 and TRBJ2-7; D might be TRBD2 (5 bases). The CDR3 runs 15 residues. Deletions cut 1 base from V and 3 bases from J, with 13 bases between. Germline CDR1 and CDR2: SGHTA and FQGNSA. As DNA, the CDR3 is TGTGCCAGCAGCTTAGACAGAAGCGGCAGCTACGAGCAGTACTTC. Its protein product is CASSLDRSGSYEQYF.